This T cell receptor beta chain emerged from a study of cytomegalovirus exposure and HLA in healthy donors. Whole-study results and caveats: Some highly shared sequence variants likely arose as a pipeline artifact. Reportedly, fewer N-insertions than the approximately 610-donor mean appeared in an Asian-associated ancestry cluster in a later analysis. About 87% or about 30% of the time was how often most TCR beta V segments were productive, according to an earlier analysis.

Comment on this clone: Its antigen is not identified.

The CDR3 is 17 amino acids. CDR1 is LGHNA, CDR2 YSLEER, per germline. J gave up 5 bases and V 0 bases, and 11 bases lay outside the gene matches. Donors counted as nominally healthy when sampled, yet unrecorded immune exposures were likely. Use of 60 Vbeta and 13 Jbeta primers characterized the PCR. Assay used: immunoSEQ multiplex PCR; TCRdb lists only in-frame clones, some missing. Its clone listing holds about 130,000 clones. Material: PBMCs. This chain connects TRBV4-3 to TRBJ1-1; TRBD1 matches 8 bases. The receptor was isolated from a woman aged 40 to 55 in good health and CMV-seronegative. CDR3 region: CASSQEWGRTGRTEAFF. The CDR3 bases are TGCGCCAGCAGCCAAGAATGGGGGAGGACAGGGCGTACTGAAGCTTTCTTT.